The present T cell receptor (beta chain) was sequenced within a study of blood T cells in healthy people across ages. It was with a sample-barcoded 5' primer and a J-beta primer mix that a second PCR of roughly 7 to 12 cycles was run. TCRdb reprocessed the 5' RACE reads with MiXCR, giving one entry per CDR3 protein. The repertoire holds 870,000 or so distinct CDR3 sequences, with 29% as singletons. Material: blood. The source is a woman at least 80 years old in good health.

CDR3 sequence: CAISEPYRVDTDTQYF. The CDR3 bases are TGTGCCATCAGTGAGCCGTACAGGGTAGACACAGATACGCAGTATTTT. This chain links TRBV10-3 with TRBJ2-3; D may be TRBD1 (6 bases). The CDR3 length is 16 residues. From germline, CDR1 is ENHRY and CDR2 SYGVKD. Trimming removed 2 bases from V and 2 bases from J, with 14 bases in between.